The rows below give T cell receptor beta chains drawn from one sample of a study of T cells in Graves' hyperthyroidism and ophthalmopathy. One entry per CDR3 protein results from TCRdb running MiXCR on the multiplex PCR reads. This sample carries hundreds of thousands of distinct CDR3 sequences, roughly 16% of them seen once, and the ten largest clones take roughly 3.4%. The sample comprised blood. The receptors shown here come from a woman in her thirties or forties with Graves' ophthalmopathy. CDR3s include the opening cysteine and the closing phenylalanine or tryptophan. D genes are given only for firm matches. The size field is filled for only some rows; it gives once, few, many or a size class.

TGCACCTCAGAGGATTCGGACGGGGAGCTGTTTTTT,CTSEDSDGELFF,.,many,TRBJ2-2,TRBV20-1
TGCAGCGTCGACAGGGGACTAGCGGGAGCGGAGGAGCAGTTCTTC,CSVDRGLAGAEEQFF,TRBD2,many,TRBJ2-1,TRBV20-1
TGTGCCAGCAGCCACCCTGCGACAGGGGGCGTGCATGGGGATGAGCAGTTCTTC,CASSHPATGGVHGDEQFF,TRBD1,many,TRBJ2-1,TRBV3-1
TGCAGTGGTAGTCCGGGATACACTGAAGCTTTCTTT,CSGSPGYTEAFF,.,.,TRBJ1-1,TRBV20-1
TGCGCCAGCAGCTTCCCTGACAGGGCCCAAGAGACCCAGTACTTC,CASSFPDRAQETQYF,TRBD1,.,TRBJ2-5,TRBV5-1
TGTGCCAGCACCCCTCCGGGGCTAGCGGGAGATCACGAGCAGTACTTC,CASTPPGLAGDHEQYF,TRBD2,.,TRBJ2-7,TRBV2
TGTGCCAGCAGATTTAGCGGGGGCCCAGAAAACATTCAGTACTTC,CASRFSGGPENIQYF,TRBD2,many,TRBJ2-4,TRBV27
TGTGCCAGCAGTTTAAGGCCAACGACTAGCGGGGGGCGAAATGAGCAGTTCTTC,CASSLRPTTSGGRNEQFF,TRBD2,.,TRBJ2-1,TRBV12-3/TRBV12-4
TGTGCCAGCAGGGAGGGACTAGCGGGGGGCCATGAGCAGTTCTTC,CASREGLAGGHEQFF,TRBD2,many,TRBJ2-1,TRBV12-3/TRBV12-4
TGTGCCAGCAGCTTGGAGGGGGGACAGGGGTATGAGCAGTTCTTC,CASSLEGGQGYEQFF,TRBD1,many,TRBJ2-1,TRBV5-5
TGCAGCCTCTTGGAGGCTAGCGGCACAGATACGCAGTATTTT,CSLLEASGTDTQYF,.,.,TRBJ2-3,TRBV20-1
TGTGCCAGCAGTGCGGACAGGGGAGGGTTTAGCAATCAGCCCCAGCATTTT,CASSADRGGFSNQPQHF,TRBD1,few,TRBJ1-5,TRBV2
TGTGCCAGCAGTTACTCAGGGGGCACTTACGAGCAGTACTTC,CASSYSGGTYEQYF,TRBD1,many,TRBJ2-7,TRBV6-5
TGCAGCGCGGACAACTCGAACACTGAAGCTTTCTTT,CSADNSNTEAFF,.,few,TRBJ1-1,TRBV29-1
TGCAGTGCTAGTCCCCCTAGTCCAACAGATACGCAGTATTTT,CSASPPSPTDTQYF,.,many,TRBJ2-3,TRBV20-1
TGTGCCAGCAGTCCAACAGGGGACCGAGGGTACGAGCAGTACTTC,CASSPTGDRGYEQYF,TRBD1,many,TRBJ2-7,TRBV28
TGTGCCAGCAGGTATGACGTGAGCACAGATACGCAGTATTTT,CASRYDVSTDTQYF,.,many,TRBJ2-3,TRBV5-6
TGTGCCAGCAGTGAGGAACAGGGTCACACCGGGGAGCTGTTTTTT,CASSEEQGHTGELFF,.,many,TRBJ2-2,TRBV2
TGTGCCAGCAGTTTAGCCGCTCAACCCGTCACCGGGGAGCTGTTTTTT,CASSLAAQPVTGELFF,.,.,TRBJ2-2,TRBV6-1
TGTGCCAGCAGCCAGGGTACAGATCAGCCCCAGCATTTT,CASSQGTDQPQHF,.,many,TRBJ1-5,TRBV3-1
TGTGCCAGCAGTTACGGGGACCACACAGATACGCAGTATTTT,CASSYGDHTDTQYF,.,.,TRBJ2-3,TRBV6-5